The source of this TCR beta chain is a study of cytomegalovirus exposure and HLA in healthy donors. Looking at the study overall: In a later analysis, the 120 or so validation repertoires were reported to have used the same platform as the 550 to 850 first-cohort repertoires.

This clone occurred once. The antigen is undetermined. Clones were read by immunoSEQ multiplex PCR, and TCRdb kept only the in-frame ones, dropping some. The repertoire holds some 130,000 clones, with 94% as singletons. The study, taken as a whole, reports: In vitro checks showed that a few CMV-associated chains really do target CMV antigens. Over 150 TCR beta chains were listed as cytomegalovirus-associated.

Germline-derived CDR1 and CDR2 are MNHEY and SMNVEV (reference sequence). The CDR3 is 15 amino acids. V was pared by 2 bases and J by 7 bases, with 4 bases of the junction left unmatched. This chain connects TRBV27 to TRBJ2-1, with 11 bases aligning to TRBD2. Sequencing used PBMCs. The receptor was isolated from a man between 18 and 29 years old in good health and CMV-seropositive. In DNA, the CDR3 is TGTGCCAGCAGTTTACTAGCGGGAGGTCCAAATGAGCAGTTCTTC. Translation gives CASSLLAGGPNEQFF.